This T cell receptor beta chain emerged from a study of blood T cell repertoires in COVID-19. Study-wide background: The origin of the acute and convalescent COVID-19 samples was the United States, Italy and Spain. PBMCs, B-cell-depleted T cells, or T cells provided the cDNA or gDNA that made up the material.

In the original processing: Estimates of nucleated cell counts were drawn from the amplification of reference gene primers. Repertoires were generated with immunoSEQ multiplex PCR, while TCRdb's copy carries only in-frame clones and drops some. The V and J calls and clone size are taken from that table; D and trimming were inferred from the DNA. The table lists 100,000 to 150,000 clones, about 70% of them singletons, with around 5.9% in the top ten. Trimming took off 6 bases at V and 6 bases at J, with 15 bases between the two ends. This CDR3 is 14 amino acids long. CDR1 is MDHEN and CDR2 is SYDVKM in the germline V gene.

The sequence was obtained from a man aged 60 to 69 with acute or convalescent COVID-19. The V and J genes are TRBV28 and TRBJ1-5; tentative D call: TRBD1 (5 bases). The sequenced sample was peripheral blood. Written as DNA, the CDR3 is TGTGCCAGCAGAAAACCCGGGGGGTCTCAGCCCCAGCATTTT. It translates to CASRKPGGSQPQHF.